One T cell receptor (beta chain) is described in this entry. Produced via immunoSEQ multiplex PCR; TCRdb's table is partial and in-frame only. In the table there are some 87,000 clones, approximately 80% of which are singletons. This record belongs to a study of control samples from healthy donors and cancer patients. Germline CDR1 reads SGHVS; CDR2 reads FQNEAQ. CDR3 length: 15 residues. Trimming removed 5 bases at V and 1 base at J, with 11 bases between. This chain joins TRBV7-8 and TRBJ2-2; weak D call: TRBD1 (5 bases). The clonotype comes from a man in his fifties or sixties with head and neck cancer. The material sequenced was PBMCs. The CDR3 nucleotides read TGTGCCAGCAGCATGAGACAGCTGAACACCGGGGAGCTGTTTTTT. Protein product: CASSMRQLNTGELFF.